This entry features one T cell receptor (beta chain) sequence. Its specificity is unknown. The sample originates from a study of a mutant IDH1 vaccine in newly diagnosed glioma. Study-wide context: The start of vaccination came 4-6 weeks after radiotherapy alone, or with temozolomide cycles.

Using immunoSEQ multiplex PCR, the repertoire was profiled, and TCRdb retains in-frame clones only, with some absent. The sample has 35,000 to 40,000 clones; roughly 76% are singletons. Time point specified: week 23, last vaccination. The study gave 300 ug of mutant IDH1 20-mer peptide per vaccine dose, with topical imiquimod. The input for sequencing was PBMCs, taken from a glioma patient whose treatment included an IDH1 peptide vaccine. This sequence was found in a man in his forties or fifties with glioma.

Written as DNA, the CDR3 is TGCGCCAGCAGCCAAGATCGTAGACTAGCGGGACCTCAAGAGACCCAGTACTTC. Amino acid sequence: CASSQDRRLAGPQETQYF. This chain joins TRBV4-3 and TRBJ2-5, with 11 bases lining up with TRBD2. CDR1 is LGHNA, CDR2 YSLEER, per germline. The CDR3 contains 18 residues. V gave up 0 bases and J gave up 2 bases; unmatched junction bases: 8.